This T cell receptor (beta chain) was profiled in a study of T cell responses to AZD1222 COVID-19 vaccine. Concerning this clone itself: Its antigen is unidentified.

Sequencing used immunoSEQ multiplex PCR; TCRdb keeps in-frame clones, though not all of them. In the table there are over 95,000 clones, around nine tenths of which are singletons. The V gene's germline CDR1 is SEHNR and CDR2 FQNEAQ (reference sequence). The CDR3 spans 15 residues. V lost 4 bases and J lost 1, with 13 bases in between. Study results and limitations: Samples come after the peak T cell response, not at day 14. Close to half of spike-specific TCRs reportedly recognize unmutated variant regions.

The sample was peripheral blood, taken on day 0 of AZD1222 vaccination. This sequence joins TRBV7-9 and TRBJ1-1, with D perhaps TRBD1 (6 bases). The sequence derives from an adult in good health. For the CDR3, the DNA is TGTGCCAGCAGCTATCGGACAGTGCAGAACACTGAAGCTTTCTTT. This encodes CASSYRTVQNTEAFF.